This entry lists 5 T cell receptor beta chains sequenced from one sample in a study of human T cells and chemical hapten exposure (dated by TCRdb to 2020 to 2022). What the time point label conveys for this sample: pre-sensitization, week 0. This specimen's treatment or condition label, per the study, means: therapeutic diphenylcyclopropenone sensitization with weekly scalp DPC. Total RNA was isolated from unfractionated whole blood collected in Tempus Blood RNA tubes. The protocol used for the library was RACE. The instrument was a NextSeq 500. TCRdb applied fastp at Q25 and MiXCR to the public reads, then kept only in-frame beta chains. For every CDR3 protein sequence, its rows merge into one entry that carries the most common genes and DNA. The sample data list some 49,000 distinct CDR3 sequences, and more than 9% of these were observed just once. Roughly 10% of the sample rests with the top ten.

Sequenced material: whole blood, taken in connection with sensitization to the hapten diphenylcyclopropenone (DPC). Receptors originate from a woman aged 25 to 39 with alopecia areata. Some clones in this sample may be carry-over from other donors' samples.

This clonotype has at least ten counts. The chain employs TRBV2 and TRBJ2-3; D unclear. The CDR3 runs 17 residues. The V end was cut by 3 bases, the J end by 2 bases, with 18 bases between. The V gene's germline CDR1 is SNHLY and CDR2 FYNNEI. This CDR3 is CASSDLPFEPVTDTQYF. CDR3 bases: TGTGCCAGCAGTGATCTTCCGTTTGAGCCGGTCACAGATACGCAGTATTTT.

V is TRBV3-1 and J is TRBJ2-7, with D hard to call. Germline V lookup: CDR1 LGHDT, CDR2 YNNKEL (reference sequence). The CDR3 contains 13 residues. V was trimmed by 4 bases and J by 3 bases, leaving 10 bases between them. The CDR3 nucleotides are TGTGCCAGCAGCCCCGGACGCGTCTACGAGCAGTACTTC. It translates to CASSPGRVYEQYF.

With respect to this clonotype: A much larger clonotype is one base distant, so this may be a read error. The chain joins TRBV28 to TRBJ1-3; D is perhaps TRBD1 (6 bases). V was shortened by 6 bases and J by 4 bases, with 16 bases between the two germline ends. The germline V gene encodes CDR1 MDHEN and CDR2 SYDVKM. The CDR3 spans 15 residues. Here the CDR3 reads CASRQGGCRGNTIYF. Here the CDR3 DNA reads TGTGCCAGCAGGCAAGGGGGGTGTAGGGGAAACACCATATATTTT.

This clonotype was seen only a few times. The CDR3 coding sequence is TGTGCCAGCAGTGACAGACAGGGGGGAAGTAGTTCACCCCTCCACTTT. Its protein is CASSDRQGGSSSPLHF. This rearrangement joins TRBV6-5 to TRBJ1-6; TRBD1 agrees at 9 bases. Germline CDR1 and CDR2: MNHEY and SVGAGI. With 5 bases clipped from V and 9 bases from J, the junction kept 11 bases outside the gene matches. The CDR3 totals 16 residues.

The J gene is TRBJ2-7, the V gene TRBV7-8, with D unresolved. The germline CDR1 and CDR2 sequences are SGHVS and FQNEAQ. Trimming removed 1 base at V and 1 base at J, with 14 bases between. CDR3 length: 16 amino acids. The DNA of the CDR3 is TGTGCCAGCAGCTTAGGTCTGGGCTTAGGGTCCTACGAGCAGTACTTC. This translates into CASSLGLGLGSYEQYF.